This T cell receptor (beta chain) was observed in a study of blood T cell repertoires in COVID-19. Overall study context: Specimens from acute and convalescent COVID-19 originated in the United States, Italy and Spain.

TCRdb keeps only in-frame clones here, not all; method: immunoSEQ multiplex PCR. The sample includes some 85,000 clones, nearly 90% of them seen just once. The sequencing input was peripheral blood. The sequence came from a man aged 45 to 65 with acute or convalescent COVID-19.

For the CDR3, the DNA is TGTGCCAGCTCACCACAATCAGGCGGGCCCGGGGAGACCCAGTACTTC. Its translation: CASSPQSGGPGETQYF. The chain combines TRBV18 with TRBJ2-5, with D perhaps TRBD2 (5 bases). The CDR3 covers 16 residues. The germline V gene encodes CDR1 KGHSH and CDR2 LQKENI. The ends were cut back, 1 base at V and 5 bases at J, with 17 bases in the middle.